This TCR beta chain was identified during a study of siplizumab effects on memory and regulatory T cells. The study's findings and limits: Naive T cells were seen as more diverse than memory cells and as major alloresponse contributors.

With respect to this clone: Its antigen is currently unknown.

The CDR3 sequence is 16 residues long. J was trimmed by 0 bases and V by 3 bases; bases with no gene match: 3. Germline CDR1 SGHRS, CDR2 YFSETQ. Assay used: immunoSEQ multiplex PCR; TCRdb lists only in-frame clones, some missing. Of more than 90,000 clones detected, around nine tenths appear once; the ten largest clones hold 9.5% to 15%. The gene calls are TRBV5-1 and TRBJ2-1; 10 positions agree with TRBD2. Sequenced: non-Treg CD4+ T cells sorted from blood. The sequence derives from a human donor in good health. This chain's CDR3 is CASSSRLAGSYNEQFF. The CDR3 bases are TGCGCCAGCAGCTCTCGACTAGCGGGCTCCTACAATGAGCAGTTCTTC.